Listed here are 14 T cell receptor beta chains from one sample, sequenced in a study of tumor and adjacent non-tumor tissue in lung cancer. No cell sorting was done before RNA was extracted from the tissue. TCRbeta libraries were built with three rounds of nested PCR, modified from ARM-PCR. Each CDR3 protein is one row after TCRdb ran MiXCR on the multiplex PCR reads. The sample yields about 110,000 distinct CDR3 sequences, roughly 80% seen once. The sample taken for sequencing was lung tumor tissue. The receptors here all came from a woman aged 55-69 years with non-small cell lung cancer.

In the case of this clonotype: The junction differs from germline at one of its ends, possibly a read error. The CDR3 DNA reads TGTGCCAGTAGCTTCCCCACCAGTGGGAACATTCAGTACTTC. It encodes CASSFPTSGNIQYF. The chain recombines TRBV11-2 with TRBJ2-4; no clear D. Per germline, CDR1 SGHAT and CDR2 FQNNGV. The CDR3 loop spans 14 amino acids.

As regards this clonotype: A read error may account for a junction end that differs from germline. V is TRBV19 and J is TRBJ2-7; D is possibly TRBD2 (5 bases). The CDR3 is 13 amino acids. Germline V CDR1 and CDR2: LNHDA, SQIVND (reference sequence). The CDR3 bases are TGTGACAGTACTATACTAACTAGCTACGAGCAGTACTTC. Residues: CDSTILTSYEQYF.

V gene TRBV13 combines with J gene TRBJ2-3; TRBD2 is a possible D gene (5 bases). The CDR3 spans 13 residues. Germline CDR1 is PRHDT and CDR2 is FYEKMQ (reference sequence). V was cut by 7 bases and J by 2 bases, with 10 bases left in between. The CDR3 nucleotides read TGTGCCAGCAATCGGGAACACACAGATACGCAGTATTTT. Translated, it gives CASNREHTDTQYF.

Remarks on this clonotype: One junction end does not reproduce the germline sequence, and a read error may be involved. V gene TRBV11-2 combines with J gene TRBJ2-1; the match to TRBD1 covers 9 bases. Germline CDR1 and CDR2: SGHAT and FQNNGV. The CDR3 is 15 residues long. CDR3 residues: CGSSLVGQGIDEQFF. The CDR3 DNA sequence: TGTGGCAGCAGCTTAGTGGGACAGGGCATCGATGAGCAGTTCTTC.

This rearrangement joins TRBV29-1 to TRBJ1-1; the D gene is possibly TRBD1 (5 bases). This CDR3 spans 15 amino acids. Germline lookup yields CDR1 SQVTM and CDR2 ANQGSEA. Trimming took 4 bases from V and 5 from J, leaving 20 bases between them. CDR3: CSVAIPREQGTEAFF. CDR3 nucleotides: TGCAGCGTTGCGATACCCAGGGAGCAAGGAACTGAAGCTTTCTTT.

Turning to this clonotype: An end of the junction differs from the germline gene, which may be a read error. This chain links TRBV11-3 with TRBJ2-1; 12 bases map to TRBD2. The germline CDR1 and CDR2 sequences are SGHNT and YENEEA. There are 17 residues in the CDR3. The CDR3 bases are TGTACCAGGAGCTTAGGGTTGACTAGCGGGAGCCACAATGAGCAGGTCTTC. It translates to CTRSLGLTSGSHNEQVF.

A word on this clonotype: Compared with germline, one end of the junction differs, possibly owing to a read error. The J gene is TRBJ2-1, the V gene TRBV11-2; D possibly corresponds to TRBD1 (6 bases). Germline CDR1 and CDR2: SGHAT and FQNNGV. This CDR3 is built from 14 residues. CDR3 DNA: TGTGCCAATGCTCCAGGGACATGGTATGGTGAGCAGCTCTTC. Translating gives CANAPGTWYGEQLF. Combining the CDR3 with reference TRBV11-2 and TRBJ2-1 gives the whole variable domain EAGVAQSPRYKIIEKRQSVAFWCNPISGHATLYWYQQILGQGPKLLIQFQNNGVVDDSQLPKDRFSAERLKGVDSTLKIQPAKLEDSAVYLCANAPGTWYGEQLFGPGTRLTVL.

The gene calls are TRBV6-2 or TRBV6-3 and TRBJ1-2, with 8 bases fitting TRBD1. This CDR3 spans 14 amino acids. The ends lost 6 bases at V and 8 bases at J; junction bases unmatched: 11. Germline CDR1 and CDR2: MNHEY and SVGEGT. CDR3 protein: CASREPGQEDGYTF. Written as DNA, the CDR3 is TGTGCCAGCAGGGAACCGGGACAGGAAGACGGCTACACCTTC.

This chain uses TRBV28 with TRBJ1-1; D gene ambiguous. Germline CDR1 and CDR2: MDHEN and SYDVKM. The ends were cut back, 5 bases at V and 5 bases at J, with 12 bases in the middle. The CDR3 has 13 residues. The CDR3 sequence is CASSVQSFTEAFF. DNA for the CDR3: TGTGCCAGCAGTGTTCAGTCGTTTACTGAAGCTTTCTTT. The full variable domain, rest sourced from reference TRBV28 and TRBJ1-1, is DVKVTQSSRYLVKRTGEKVFLECVQDMDHENMFWYRQDPGLGLRLIYFSYDVKMKEKGDIPEGYSVSREKKERFSLILESASTNQTSMYLCASSVQSFTEAFFGQGTRLTVV.

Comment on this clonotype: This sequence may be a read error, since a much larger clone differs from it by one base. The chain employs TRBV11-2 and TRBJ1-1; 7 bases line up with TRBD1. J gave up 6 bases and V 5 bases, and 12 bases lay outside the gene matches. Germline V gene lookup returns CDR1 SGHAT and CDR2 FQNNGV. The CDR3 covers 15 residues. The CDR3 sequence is CASSERRDSNSEAFF. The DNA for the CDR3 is TGTGCCAGCAGCGAACGCCGGGACAGTAATTCTGAAGCTTTCTTT.

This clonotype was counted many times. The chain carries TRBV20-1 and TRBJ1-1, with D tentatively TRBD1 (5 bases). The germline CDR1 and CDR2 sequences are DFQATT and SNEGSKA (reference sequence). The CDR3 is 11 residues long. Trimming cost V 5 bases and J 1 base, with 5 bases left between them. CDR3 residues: CSAGANTEAFF. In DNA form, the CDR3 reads TGCAGTGCTGGGGCGAACACTGAAGCTTTCTTT.

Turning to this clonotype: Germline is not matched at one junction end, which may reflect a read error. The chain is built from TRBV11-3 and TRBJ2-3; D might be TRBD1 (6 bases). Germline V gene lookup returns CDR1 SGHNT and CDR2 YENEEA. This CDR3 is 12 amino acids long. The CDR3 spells CASSFWTDSQYF. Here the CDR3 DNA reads TGTGCCAGTAGCTTCTGGACAGATTCGCAGTATTTT. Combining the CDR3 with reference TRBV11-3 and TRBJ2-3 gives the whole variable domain EAGVVQSPRYKIIEKKQPVAFWCNPISGHNTLYWYLQNLGQGPELLIRYENEEAVDDSQLPKDRFSAERLKGVDSTLKIQPAELGDSAVYLCASSFWTDSQYFGPGTRLTVL.

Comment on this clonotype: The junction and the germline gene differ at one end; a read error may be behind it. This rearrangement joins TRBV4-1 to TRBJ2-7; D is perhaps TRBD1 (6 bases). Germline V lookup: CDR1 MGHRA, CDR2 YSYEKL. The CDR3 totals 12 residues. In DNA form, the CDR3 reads TGCGACAGCAGCCAAGTTACAGGGAAGCAGTATTTC. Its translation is CDSSQVTGKQYF.

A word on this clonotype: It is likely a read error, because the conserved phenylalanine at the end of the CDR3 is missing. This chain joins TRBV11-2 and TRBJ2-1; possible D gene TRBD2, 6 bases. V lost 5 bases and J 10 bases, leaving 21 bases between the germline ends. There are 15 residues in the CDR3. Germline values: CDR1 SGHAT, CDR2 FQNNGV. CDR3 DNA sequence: TGTGCCAGCAGCAGAACCGTGACGGCCGGGAGCGAGCAGTTCTTA. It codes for CASSRTVTAGSEQFL.